The 20 T cell receptor beta chains presented below share a single source sample, sequenced in a study of blood T cell repertoires in COVID-19. Measured with immunoSEQ multiplex PCR; TCRdb has only the in-frame clones, and not every one. The sample has 95,000 to 150,000 clones, about 78% seen once. Input material: peripheral blood. The origin of the receptors is a man aged 65 to 79 with acute or convalescent COVID-19.

The chain couples TRBV18 to TRBJ2-7; D gene uncertain. V shed 0 bases and J shed 2 bases, with 14 bases lying between them. This CDR3 comprises 16 residues. Germline V gene data show CDR1 as KGHSH and CDR2 as LQKENI. The CDR3: CASSPPGSTRPYEQYF. The CDR3 nucleotides are TGTGCCAGCTCACCACCGGGCAGCACCCGTCCCTACGAGCAGTACTTC.

The chain combines TRBV19 with TRBJ2-7, with 8 bases that match TRBD1. The CDR3 totals 15 residues. The junction had 11 bases not matched to a gene; V was cut back by 5 bases and J by 5 bases. Germline V gene lookup returns CDR1 LNHDA and CDR2 SQIVND (reference sequence). CDR3 sequence: CASSPPRTGFHEQYF. The CDR3 nucleotides are TGTGCCAGTAGTCCCCCACGGACAGGGTTCCACGAGCAGTACTTC.

The chain combines TRBV6-5 with TRBJ2-5, with D maybe TRBD1 (5 bases). V was trimmed by 0 bases and J by 5 bases, leaving 13 bases between them. The CDR3 runs 15 residues. The germline V gene has CDR1 MNHEY and CDR2 SVGAGI. The CDR3 DNA sequence: TGTGCCAGCAGTTACTCTGCAGGGATCGGCGAGACCCAGTACTTC. This encodes CASSYSAGIGETQYF.

CDR3 sequence reads: CASSQGDRGFGDSNQPQHF. CDR3 nucleotide sequence: TGTGCCAGCAGCCAGGGGGACAGGGGCTTTGGAGATAGCAATCAGCCCCAGCATTTT. The V and J genes are TRBV5-6 and TRBJ1-5; 10 bases are a match to TRBD1. The CDR3 totals 19 residues. V gave up 4 bases and J gave up 0 bases; unmatched junction bases: 13. Germline V gene sequence: CDR1 SGHDT, CDR2 YYEEEE.

About this clone: Different DNA sequences within this sample yield the same CDR3. V usage is TRBV4-3 and J usage is TRBJ2-1; 9 nucleotides agree with TRBD2. Germline V gives CDR1 LGHNA, CDR2 YSLEER. The junction had 5 bases not matched to a gene; V was cut back by 1 base and J by 4 bases. This CDR3 spans 16 amino acids. This chain's CDR3 is CASSQVLAGGYNEQFF. CDR3 coding DNA: TGCGCCAGCAGCCAAGTTCTGGCGGGGGGGTACAATGAGCAGTTCTTC.

Here the CDR3 reads CASSTYSGTLQYF. CDR3 bases: TGTGCCAGCAGCACCTACAGCGGGACTCTGCAGTATTTT. The chain uses TRBV7-9 and TRBJ2-3; 7 bases are a match to TRBD2. The V gene's germline CDR1 is SEHNR and CDR2 FQNEAQ (reference sequence). With V trimmed by 5 bases and J by 11 bases, 10 bases remained unmatched. The CDR3 consists of 13 residues.

The rearrangement joins TRBV9 to TRBJ1-2; 7 nucleotides line up with TRBD1. The CDR3 sequence is 15 residues long. V lost 3 bases to trimming and J lost 0 bases; unmatched junction nucleotides: 5. The germline V gene has CDR1 SGDLS and CDR2 YYNGEE. The CDR3 DNA is TGTGCCAGCAGCGCAGGGGACAGCTCTAACTATGGCTACACCTTC. Protein product: CASSAGDSSNYGYTF.

This clone was recorded a few times. V gene TRBV7-2 combines with J gene TRBJ1-2; 8 nucleotides line up with TRBD1. The CDR3 has 13 residues. The ends lost 5 bases at V and 4 bases at J; junction bases unmatched: 3. CDR1 SGHTA and CDR2 FQGNSA come from the germline V gene. The CDR3 sequence is CASSRGQVYGYTF. CDR3 coding DNA: TGTGCCAGCAGCAGGGGACAGGTCTATGGCTACACCTTC.

The chain couples TRBV19 to TRBJ2-6; D is unresolved. The CDR3 sequence is 13 residues long. In germline, CDR1 is LNHDA, CDR2 SQIVND (reference sequence). Trimming stripped 9 bases from V and 0 bases from J, with 6 bases between. Here the CDR3 DNA reads TGTGCCAGCCTCTCCTCTGGGGCCAACGTCCTGACTTTC. Its translation: CASLSSGANVLTF.

The gene calls are TRBV10-1 and TRBJ1-6, with D hard to call. This CDR3 contains 15 residues. Germline lookup yields CDR1 WNHNN and CDR2 SYGVQD (reference sequence). V lost 4 bases to trimming and J lost 7 bases, with 14 bases between them. The chain's CDR3 is CASSALGSSNSPLHF. Here the CDR3 DNA reads TGCGCCAGCAGTGCCCTGGGGAGCTCGAATTCACCCCTCCACTTT.

This chain joins TRBV7-2 and TRBJ2-7; D gene unclear. CDR1 is SGHTA, CDR2 FQGNSA, per germline. This CDR3 is 16 amino acids long. V was clipped by 4 bases and J by 0 bases, with 16 bases between them. CDR3 loop: CASSSFDATSSYEQYF. The CDR3 region has the DNA TGTGCCAGCAGCTCATTTGATGCGACAAGCTCCTACGAGCAGTACTTC. Full variable domain (outside the CDR3, taken from reference TRBV7-2 and TRBJ2-7): GAGVSQSPSNKVTEKGKDVELRCDPISGHTALYWYRQSLGQGLEFLIYFQGNSAPDKSGLPSDRFSAERTGGSVSTLTIQRTQQEDSAVYLCASSSFDATSSYEQYFGPGTRLTVT.

The rearrangement uses TRBV19 and TRBJ1-1; D is ambiguous. The CDR3 contains 11 residues. Germline loops: CDR1 LNHDA, CDR2 SQIVND (reference sequence). The V and J ends lost 10 bases and 0 bases respectively, with 6 bases between them. CDR3 nucleotides: TGTGCCACGGGGATGAACACTGAAGCTTTCTTT. It encodes CATGMNTEAFF.

This rearrangement joins TRBV19 to TRBJ1-6; 7 positions match TRBD1. V shed 2 bases, J shed 8 bases, and the junction held 3 bases outside the gene matches. Germline V CDR1 and CDR2: LNHDA, SQIVND (reference sequence). The CDR3 sequence is 14 residues long. In DNA, the CDR3 is TGTGCCAGTAGTATAACAGGGGAGGATTCACCCCTCCACTTT. It specifies CASSITGEDSPLHF.

The chain employs TRBV6-2 or TRBV6-3 and TRBJ1-1; D may be TRBD1 (5 bases). Germline V gene data show CDR1 as MNHEY and CDR2 as SVGEGT. The length of the CDR3 is 15 residues. V was trimmed by 4 bases and J by 5 bases, leaving 17 bases between them. CDR3 sequence (DNA): TGTGCCAGCAGTTTGGGGGGTCGGCTGAGAACTGAAGCTTTCTTT. Encoded protein: CASSLGGRLRTEAFF.

The chain links TRBV5-6 to TRBJ2-3, with TRBD1 as a possible D gene (7 bases). The length of the CDR3 is 16 residues. Germline CDR1 SGHDT, CDR2 YYEEEE. Trimming shortened V by 3 bases and J by 2 bases, and 16 bases separated the two germline ends. CDR3 amino acids: CASSSGWRGPTDTQYF. In DNA form, the CDR3 reads TGTGCCAGCAGCTCGGGGTGGAGGGGGCCCACAGATACGCAGTATTTT.

This clone was detected only a few times. The chain couples TRBV5-1 to TRBJ1-1; D not certain. The CDR3 loop spans 13 amino acids. Trimming removed 2 bases at V and 3 bases at J, with 8 bases between. Looked up from germline, CDR1 is SGHRS and CDR2 is YFSETQ. In DNA form, the CDR3 reads TGCGCCAGCAGCTTAAGCCTTGACACTGAAGCTTTCTTT. Translated, it gives CASSLSLDTEAFF.

This chain joins TRBV4-1 and TRBJ2-3; tentatively, D is TRBD2 (5 bases). The CDR3 is 13 amino acids. Trimming cost V 2 bases and J 5 bases, with 8 bases left between them. Looked up from germline, CDR1 is MGHRA and CDR2 is YSYEKL. CDR3 bases: TGCGCCAGCAGCCAAACCCGGGAAGATACGCAGTATTTT. Protein sequence: CASSQTREDTQYF.

This clone was seen more than once but under ten times. The chain has TRBV4-2 and TRBJ2-5, with TRBD2 matching over 11 bases. Germline CDR1 reads LGHNA; CDR2 reads YNFKEQ. Trimming cost V 0 bases and J 2 bases; bases outside gene matches: 8. CDR3 size: 18 residues. The CDR3 region has the DNA TGTGCCAGCAGCCAAGATTGGGCTAGCGGGGGGCAACAAGAGACCCAGTACTTC. Residues: CASSQDWASGGQQETQYF.

The gene calls are TRBV10-1 and TRBJ1-2; D remains ambiguous. The CDR3 has 11 amino acids. V was trimmed by 9 bases and J by 1 base, leaving 6 bases between them. Germline V gene data show CDR1 as WNHNN and CDR2 as SYGVQD (reference sequence). CDR3 in DNA: TGCGCCAGACCGAGTAACTATGGCTACACCTTC. It translates to CARPSNYGYTF.

The V gene is TRBV10-3, the J gene TRBJ2-1, with TRBD2 identical over 12 bases. The V segment lost 10 bases and the J segment 4 bases; nucleotides outside the gene matches: 8. The CDR3 sequence is 15 residues long. Germline V gene lookup returns CDR1 ENHRY and CDR2 SYGVKD. The CDR3 DNA is TGTGCCACTAGCGGGGGGGCCTTGGGGTACAATGAGCAGTTCTTC. It codes for CATSGGALGYNEQFF.